The sequence of this T cell receptor (beta chain) was determined in a study of cytomegalovirus exposure and HLA in healthy donors. Notes on the study in general: Apart from CMV serostatus, no immune exposure information was available. What a later analysis reportedly showed was that an Asian-associated ancestry cluster had fewer N-insertions than the approximately 670-donor mean.

Remarks on this clone: Its antigen remains unknown.

The PCR made use of 60 Vbeta and 13 Jbeta primers. The table came from immunoSEQ multiplex PCR; TCRdb's copy has only in-frame clones and leaves some out. The sample carries about 120,000 clones, over 65% recorded once. Germline CDR1 is LNHDA and CDR2 is SQIVND (reference sequence). The CDR3 covers 17 residues. J was trimmed by 0 bases and V by 4 bases; bases with no gene match: 12. Material for sequencing was PBMCs. The sequence was obtained from a woman in her 40s in good health and CMV-seropositive. The chain carries TRBV19 and TRBJ2-7, with TRBD2 matching over 7 bases. This chain's CDR3 is CASSTRGEGQRSYEQYF. DNA of the CDR3: TGTGCCAGTAGTACCAGAGGGGAGGGCCAGCGCTCCTACGAGCAGTACTTC.